This T cell receptor beta chain emerged from a study of PD-L1 blockade in urothelial cancer. The V gene's germline CDR1 is SGHTA and CDR2 FQGNSA. The CDR3 is 18 amino acids. V shed 1 base, J shed 2 bases, and the junction held 8 bases outside the gene matches. Libraries were prepared by immunoSEQ multiplex PCR; TCRdb keeps only in-frame clonotypes and omits some of them. The sample includes tens of thousands of clones, approximately 90% seen only once; the top ten take under 15%. Sample time point: pretreatment peripheral blood. Material: PBMCs, obtained around atezolizumab (anti-PD-L1) treatment. The TCR comes from a woman aged 60-70 years with urothelial cancer. V and J are TRBV7-2 and TRBJ2-3; 11 bases are a match to TRBD2. CDR3 bases: TGTGCCAGCAGCTTAGTTAGCGGGAGGGCCGGGGCCACAGATACGCAGTATTTT. Amino acids: CASSLVSGRAGATDTQYF.